Presented here are 31 T cell receptor beta chains from one specimen sequenced in a study of blood T cell repertoires in COVID-19. The data were produced by immunoSEQ multiplex PCR, yet TCRdb's version contains in-frame clones alone and is incomplete. The sample records under 150,000 clones, about 85% being singletons. The material sequenced was peripheral blood. Receptors were obtained from a man older than 75 with acute or convalescent COVID-19.

V gene TRBV3-1 (or the pseudogene TRBV3-2) combines with J gene TRBJ1-3; tentatively, D is TRBD1 (6 bases). The CDR3 contains 14 residues. Deletions cut 3 bases from V and 4 bases from J, with 10 bases between. Per germline, CDR1 LGHDT and CDR2 YNNKEL (reference sequence). CDR3 residues: CASSHDRTGNTIYF. DNA for the CDR3: TGTGCCAGCAGCCACGACAGGACAGGAAACACCATATATTTT.

The chain uses TRBV18 and TRBJ2-1; 8 bases align to TRBD1. Germline CDR1 is KGHSH and CDR2 is LQKENI. V shed 4 bases, J shed 10 bases, and the junction held 6 bases outside the gene matches. The length of the CDR3 is 13 residues. The CDR3, as DNA: TGTGCCAGCTCACAGTCCCGGGACAGGGAGCAGTTCTTC. It yields the protein CASSQSRDREQFF.

The J gene is TRBJ2-7, the V gene TRBV6-5; TRBD2 matches 11 bases. Germline CDR1 reads MNHEY; CDR2 reads SVGAGI. With V trimmed by 0 bases and J by 4 bases, 2 bases remained unmatched. The CDR3 extends over 15 amino acids. For the CDR3, the DNA is TGTGCCAGCAGTTACTCTAGCGGGGGGGCGTACGAGCAGTACTTC. Translation: CASSYSSGGAYEQYF.

V gene TRBV11-1 combines with J gene TRBJ1-1, with TRBD1 as a possible D gene (5 bases). Germline values: CDR1 SGHAT, CDR2 FQDESV (reference sequence). V was cut by 5 bases and J by 7 bases, with 14 bases left in between. This CDR3 region has 13 residues. CDR3 region: CASSPRSDSEAFF. As DNA, the CDR3 is TGTGCCAGCAGCCCTAGGTCAGACAGTGAAGCTTTCTTT.

V gene TRBV18 combines with J gene TRBJ2-5; no clear D. Germline V gene sequence: CDR1 KGHSH, CDR2 LQKENI. This CDR3 is built from 14 residues. The V end was cut by 1 base, the J end by 0 bases, with 6 bases between. The CDR3 spells CASSPRAYQETQYF. DNA of the CDR3: TGTGCCAGCTCACCACGGGCTTACCAAGAGACCCAGTACTTC.

This clone was detected a few times. This chain connects TRBV18 to TRBJ2-1; TRBD1 is a possible D gene (5 bases). The CDR3 is 15 residues long. Trimming shortened V by 2 bases and J by 2 bases, and 10 bases separated the two germline ends. Germline V gene data show CDR1 as KGHSH and CDR2 as LQKENI. This CDR3 reads CASSPSGFPYNEQFF. The CDR3 nucleotides read TGTGCCAGCTCACCATCAGGGTTCCCCTACAATGAGCAGTTCTTC.

The rearrangement links TRBV2 to TRBJ1-4; TRBD1 matches at 9 bases. Trimming took 10 bases from V and 0 from J; bases not matched to a gene: 3. This CDR3 has 14 residues. Germline V gene lookup returns CDR1 SNHLY and CDR2 FYNNEI. DNA of the CDR3: TGTGCCACCCGACAGGGGGCAACTAATGAAAAACTGTTTTTT. Amino acid sequence: CATRQGATNEKLFF.

J is TRBJ1-4 and V is TRBV11-2; TRBD1 is a possible D gene (6 bases). The CDR3 is made up of 15 amino acids. In germline, CDR1 is SGHAT, CDR2 FQNNGV. Between the trimmed V and J ends, which lost 2 bases and 7 bases, there was a span of 14 bases. DNA of the CDR3: TGTGCCAGCAGCTTAATTGAGGGGGTGGCTGAAAAACTGTTTTTT. Its protein product is CASSLIEGVAEKLFF.

The chain carries TRBV6-2 or TRBV6-3 and TRBJ1-1, with 9 nucleotides matching TRBD1. Trimming removed 0 bases from V and 3 bases from J; junction bases left unmatched: 17. This CDR3 is built from 20 residues. Germline CDR1 reads MNHEY; CDR2 reads SVGEGT. The CDR3 loop reads CASSYSGDRVAPPSYTEAFF. The CDR3 DNA sequence: TGTGCCAGCAGTTACTCGGGGGACAGGGTTGCGCCGCCCTCTTACACTGAAGCTTTCTTT.

The rearrangement uses TRBV3-1 (or the pseudogene TRBV3-2) and TRBJ2-3; 12 bases line up with TRBD2. In germline, CDR1 is LGHDT, CDR2 YNNKEL (reference sequence). V was pared by 1 base and J by 8 bases, with 7 bases of the junction left unmatched. CDR3 length: 16 amino acids. CDR3 sequence (DNA): TGTGCCAGCAGCCAAGCCATACTAGCGGGAGGAGGTACGCAGTATTTT. It codes for CASSQAILAGGGTQYF.

This chain connects TRBV7-7 to TRBJ2-1; 9 nucleotides line up with TRBD1. The V gene end was trimmed by 5 bases and the J gene end by 1 base; junction bases not matched to a gene: 9. The CDR3 has 17 residues. Germline values: CDR1 SSHAT, CDR2 FNYEAQ (reference sequence). This CDR3 reads CASSPRTGEASYNEQFF. CDR3 sequence (DNA): TGTGCCAGCAGCCCTCGGACAGGGGAAGCGTCCTACAATGAGCAGTTCTTC.

V is TRBV28 and J is TRBJ1-2, with D maybe TRBD1 (5 bases). V was clipped by 6 bases and J by 6 bases, with 14 bases between them. Germline CDR1 and CDR2: MDHEN and SYDVKM. The CDR3 length is 13 residues. CDR3 DNA: TGTGCCAGCAGGAAGACAGATTGGGATGGCTACACCTTC. Translating it yields CASRKTDWDGYTF.

The CDR3 DNA follows: TGTGCCAGCAGCGTAGGGAGGGAGGCTCAGGGCCATACGCAGTATTTT. Residues: CASSVGREAQGHTQYF. The chain uses TRBV9 and TRBJ2-3; D may be TRBD2 (6 bases). Trimming pared 0 bases from V and 7 bases from J, leaving 18 bases between. Germline V CDR1 and CDR2: SGDLS, YYNGEE. The CDR3 contains 16 residues.

The J gene is TRBJ1-5, the V gene TRBV20-1; 8 nucleotides match TRBD1. Losses at the gene ends were 6 bases for V and 12 bases for J; bases not matched to a gene: 7. The germline CDR1 and CDR2 sequences are DFQATT and SNEGSKA (reference sequence). The CDR3 totals 11 residues. The CDR3 region has the DNA TGCAGTGCCCTCGGACAGGGCCTCCAGCATTTT. Its protein product is CSALGQGLQHF.

The rearrangement uses TRBV29-1 and TRBJ1-2; D might be TRBD1 (5 bases). V dropped 1 base and J dropped 0 bases, with 12 bases sitting between them. The CDR3 totals 15 residues. Germline-derived CDR1 and CDR2 are SQVTM and ANQGSEA. As DNA, the CDR3 is TGCAGCGTTGAAGGGACAACCTTCCCTAACTATGGCTACACCTTC. This sequence encodes CSVEGTTFPNYGYTF.

This chain joins TRBV2 and TRBJ2-5, with D perhaps TRBD1 (5 bases). CDR3 size: 13 residues. Trimming took 7 bases from V and 1 from J, leaving 10 bases between them. Germline-derived CDR1 and CDR2 are SNHLY and FYNNEI. The CDR3 DNA reads TGTGCCAGCAACCGACAGAGCCAAGAGACCCAGTACTTC. It encodes CASNRQSQETQYF.

This clone was counted a single time. The rearrangement uses TRBV28 and TRBJ2-1, with 9 bases that match TRBD2. Germline CDR1 reads MDHEN; CDR2 reads SYDVKM. V lost 5 bases, J lost 7 bases, and 9 bases stayed unmatched. The CDR3 consists of 15 residues. CDR3 in DNA: TGTGCCAGCAGTCCCCCTGGCGGGAGGGGTAATGAGCAGTTCTTC. This translates into CASSPPGGRGNEQFF.

The V call is TRBV3-1 (or the pseudogene TRBV3-2), the J call TRBJ1-2, with TRBD1 matching 10 bases. The CDR3 is 16 residues long. CDR1 LGHDT and CDR2 YNNKEL come from the germline V gene (reference sequence). J gave up 2 bases and V 0 bases, and 3 bases lay outside the gene matches. CDR3 coding DNA: TGTGCCAGCAGCCAAGAGACAGGGGGCGGCAACTATGGCTACACCTTC. Protein product: CASSQETGGGNYGYTF.

This sequence joins TRBV6-5 and TRBJ1-1, with TRBD1 matching over 7 bases. This CDR3 has 13 amino acids. With V trimmed by 11 bases and J by 4 bases, 10 bases remained unmatched. CDR1 and CDR2 from the germline V gene are MNHEY and SVGAGI. The CDR3 DNA reads as TGTGCCGCAAAAACAGGGGCTACCACTGAAGCTTTCTTT. It translates to CAAKTGATTEAFF.

This rearrangement joins TRBV5-6 to TRBJ1-4; 7 nucleotides line up with TRBD1. V lost 7 bases, J lost 8 bases, and 8 bases stayed unmatched. Per the germline V gene, CDR1 is SGHDT and CDR2 is YYEEEE. This CDR3 region has 13 residues. CDR3 loop: CASSQGRVEKLFF. CDR3 DNA sequence: TGTGCCAGCTCACAGGGGCGGGTCGAAAAACTGTTTTTT.

CDR3 sequence: CASSRLAGNSDTQYF. The CDR3 coding sequence is TGTGCCAGCTCGCGGCTAGCGGGAAATTCGGATACGCAGTATTTT. The rearrangement uses TRBV3-1 (or the pseudogene TRBV3-2) and TRBJ2-3; 9 bases map to TRBD2. The ends lost 8 bases at V and 6 bases at J; junction bases unmatched: 12. The length of the CDR3 is 15 residues. CDR1 is LGHDT and CDR2 is YNNKEL in the germline V gene (reference sequence).

The chain recombines TRBV5-4 with TRBJ1-1; TRBD1 is a possible D gene (5 bases). Germline assignment: CDR1 SGHNT and CDR2 YYREEE (reference sequence). The CDR3 is made up of 15 amino acids. V was shortened by 5 bases and J by 4 bases, with 18 bases between the two germline ends. CDR3 bases: TGTGCCAGCAGTTCGGGGGGAGGGACTGGCACTGAAGCTTTCTTT. Its protein is CASSSGGGTGTEAFF.

V is TRBV5-5 and J is TRBJ2-3; D perhaps matches TRBD2 (7 bases). V was pared by 0 bases and J by 5 bases, with 10 bases between. This CDR3 is built from 14 residues. The V gene's germline CDR1 is SGHKS and CDR2 YYEKEE (reference sequence). For the CDR3, the DNA is TGTGCCAGCAGCTTGGTGGGGGGGCTAGATACGCAGTATTTT. The encoded protein is CASSLVGGLDTQYF.

The V call is TRBV3-1 (or the pseudogene TRBV3-2), the J call TRBJ1-2, with D unclear. This CDR3 has 15 residues. V dropped 0 bases and J dropped 5 bases, with 13 bases sitting between them. CDR1 and CDR2 from the germline V gene are LGHDT and YNNKEL (reference sequence). CDR3 nucleotide sequence: TGTGCCAGCAGCCAAGATTCGGCCCCGGGATATGGCTACACCTTC. Translation gives CASSQDSAPGYGYTF.

This chain links TRBV2 with TRBJ2-3, with 7 positions matching TRBD2. Germline loops: CDR1 SNHLY, CDR2 FYNNEI. V lost 6 bases and J lost 0; bases outside the gene matches: 9. The CDR3 runs to 16 residues. CDR3 DNA: TGTGCCAGCAGCTGGACTAGTACGGGGAGCACAGATACGCAGTATTTT. This gives the protein CASSWTSTGSTDTQYF.

The chain recombines TRBV9 with TRBJ1-6, with a tentative D call TRBD1 (6 bases). Germline CDR1 reads SGDLS; CDR2 reads YYNGEE. The V gene lost 4 bases and the J gene lost 9 bases, with 20 bases spanning the gap. The CDR3 spans 16 residues. DNA of the CDR3: TGTGCCAGCAGCCTCACCCAGACAGGCGCGACTTCACCCCTCCACTTT. Translating gives CASSLTQTGATSPLHF.

This chain uses TRBV6-5 with TRBJ1-6, with 8 bases aligning to TRBD1. The trim removed 5 bases at V and 10 bases at J, leaving 10 bases unmatched. The CDR3 length is 15 residues. Germline assignment: CDR1 MNHEY and CDR2 SVGAGI. CDR3 protein: CASSISGGAGSPLHF. CDR3 nucleotides: TGTGCCAGCAGTATTTCAGGGGGCGCAGGCTCACCCCTCCACTTT.

The J gene is TRBJ2-2, the V gene TRBV11-2; 11 positions match TRBD2. Germline CDR1 and CDR2: SGHAT and FQNNGV. The CDR3 contains 16 residues. The junction had 1 base not matched to a gene; V was cut back by 3 bases and J by 1 base. The CDR3 reads CASSFLAGGNTGELFF. CDR3 bases: TGTGCCAGCAGCTTCCTAGCGGGGGGGAACACCGGGGAGCTGTTTTTT.

This sequence joins TRBV7-3 and TRBJ2-1; D possibly corresponds to TRBD2 (6 bases). V lost 3 bases to trimming and J lost 10 bases, with 13 bases between them. The CDR3 totals 13 residues. Germline-derived CDR1 and CDR2 are SGHTA and FQGTGA. The CDR3 sequence is CASSFGGAEEQFF. The CDR3 nucleotides read TGTGCCAGCAGCTTTGGAGGGGCGGAGGAGCAGTTCTTC. The full variable domain, its missing parts supplied by reference TRBV7-3 and TRBJ2-1, is GAGVSQTPSNKVTEKGKYVELRCDPISGHTALYWYRQSLGQGPEFLIYFQGTGAADDSGLPNDRFFAVRPEGSVSTLKIQRTERGDSAVYLCASSFGGAEEQFFGPGTRLTVL.

About this clone: Other nucleotide sequences from this sample produce the same CDR3. The chain uses TRBV2 and TRBJ1-2; D may be TRBD1 (6 bases). Germline CDR1 and CDR2: SNHLY and FYNNEI. Deletions cut 4 bases from V and 3 bases from J, with 12 bases between. This CDR3 has 14 amino acids. The CDR3 loop is CASSAGQGYYGYTF. CDR3 nucleotides: TGTGCCAGCAGTGCGGGGCAGGGGTACTATGGCTACACCTTC.

The rearrangement joins TRBV9 to TRBJ1-5, with a possible D match to TRBD1 (6 bases). CDR1 and CDR2 from the germline V gene are SGDLS and YYNGEE. V was clipped by 0 bases and J by 5 bases, with 6 bases between them. CDR3 size: 13 residues. The CDR3 protein is CASSVEGDQPQHF. Written as DNA, the CDR3 is TGTGCCAGCAGCGTAGAGGGGGATCAGCCCCAGCATTTT. Together with reference TRBV9 and TRBJ1-5, the CDR3 gives the full variable domain: DSGVTQTPKHLITATGQRVTLRCSPRSGDLSVYWYQQSLDQGLQFLIQYYNGEERAKGNILERFSAQQFPDLHSELNLSSLELGDSALYFCASSVEGDQPQHFGDGTRLSIL.